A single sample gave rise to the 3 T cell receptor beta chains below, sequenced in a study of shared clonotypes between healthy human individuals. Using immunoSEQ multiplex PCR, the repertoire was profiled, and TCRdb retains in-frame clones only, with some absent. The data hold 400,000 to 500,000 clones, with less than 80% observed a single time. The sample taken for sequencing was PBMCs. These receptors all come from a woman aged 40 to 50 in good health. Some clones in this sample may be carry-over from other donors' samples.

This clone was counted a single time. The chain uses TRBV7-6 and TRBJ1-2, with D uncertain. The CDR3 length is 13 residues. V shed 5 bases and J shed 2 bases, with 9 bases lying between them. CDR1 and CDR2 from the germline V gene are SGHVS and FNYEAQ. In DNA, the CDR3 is TGTGCCAGCAGCCCCCCGAGGAACTATGGCTACACCTTC. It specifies CASSPPRNYGYTF.

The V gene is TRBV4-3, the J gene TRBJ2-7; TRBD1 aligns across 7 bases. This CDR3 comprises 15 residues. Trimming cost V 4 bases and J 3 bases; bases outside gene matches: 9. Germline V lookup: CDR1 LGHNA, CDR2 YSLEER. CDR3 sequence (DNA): TGCGCCAGCAGCCCCCTGACAGGGCCTCGCTACGAGCAGTACTTC. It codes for CASSPLTGPRYEQYF.

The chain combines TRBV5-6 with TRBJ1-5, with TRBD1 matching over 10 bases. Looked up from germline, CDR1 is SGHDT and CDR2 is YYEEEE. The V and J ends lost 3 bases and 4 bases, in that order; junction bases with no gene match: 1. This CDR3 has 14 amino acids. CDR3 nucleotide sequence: TGTGCCAGCAGCTGGACAGGGGGAAATCAGCCCCAGCATTTT. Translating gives CASSWTGGNQPQHF. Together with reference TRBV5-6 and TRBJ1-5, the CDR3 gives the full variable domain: DAGVTQSPTHLIKTRGQQVTLRCSPKSGHDTVSWYQQALGQGPQFIFQYYEEEERQRGNFPDRFSGHQFPNYSSELNVNALLLGDSALYLCASSWTGGNQPQHFGDGTRLSIL.